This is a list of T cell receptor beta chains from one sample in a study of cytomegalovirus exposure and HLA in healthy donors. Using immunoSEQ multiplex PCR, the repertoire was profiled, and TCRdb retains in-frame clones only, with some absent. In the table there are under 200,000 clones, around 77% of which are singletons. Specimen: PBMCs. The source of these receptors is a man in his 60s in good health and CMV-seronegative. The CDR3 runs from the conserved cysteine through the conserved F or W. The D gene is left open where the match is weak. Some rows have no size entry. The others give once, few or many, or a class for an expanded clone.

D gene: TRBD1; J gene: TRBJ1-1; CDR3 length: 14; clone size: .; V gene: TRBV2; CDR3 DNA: TGTGCCAGCCACCCGGGACAGGGGGCCACTGAAGCTTTCTTT; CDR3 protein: CASHPGQGATEAFF
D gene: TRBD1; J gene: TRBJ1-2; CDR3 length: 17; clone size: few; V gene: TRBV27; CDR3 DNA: TGTGCCAGCAGTTTATTAGGACAGGGCCGATCTAACTATGGCTACACCTTC; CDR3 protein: CASSLLGQGRSNYGYTF
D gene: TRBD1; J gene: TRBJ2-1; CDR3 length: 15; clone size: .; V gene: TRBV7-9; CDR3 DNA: TGTGCCAGCAGCCCTTCGGGACAGGTCATTAATGAGCAGTTCTTC; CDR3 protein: CASSPSGQVINEQFF
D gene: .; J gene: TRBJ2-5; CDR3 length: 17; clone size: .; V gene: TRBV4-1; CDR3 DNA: TGCGCCAGCAGCCAAGGTGAGCGAGCGGGCGGACAAGAGACCCAGTACTTC; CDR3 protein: CASSQGERAGGQETQYF
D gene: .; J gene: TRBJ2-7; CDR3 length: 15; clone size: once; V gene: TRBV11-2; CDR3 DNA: TGTGCCAGCAGCTTAGCAGAACGCGGGCCCTACGAGCAGTACTTC; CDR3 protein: CASSLAERGPYEQYF
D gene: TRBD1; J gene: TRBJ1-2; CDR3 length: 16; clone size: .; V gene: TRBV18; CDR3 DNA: TGTGCCAGCTCACCGACAACAGGGGAGGTTGTCTATGGCTACACCTTC; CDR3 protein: CASSPTTGEVVYGYTF
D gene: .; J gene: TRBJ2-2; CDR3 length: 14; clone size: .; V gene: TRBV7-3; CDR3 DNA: TGTGCCAGCAGCTTGAATGGAGGCCCCGGGGAGCTGTTTTTT; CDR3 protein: CASSLNGGPGELFF
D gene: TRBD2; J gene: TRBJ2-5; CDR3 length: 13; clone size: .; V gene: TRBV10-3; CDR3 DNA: TGTGCCAACGGGGGGGAGGCCGGGGGGACCCAGTACTTC; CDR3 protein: CANGGEAGGTQYF
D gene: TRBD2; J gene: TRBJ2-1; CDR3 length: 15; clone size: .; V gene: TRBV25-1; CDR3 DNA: TGTGCCAGCAGTGAGTACGGGAGGGCCTCAGATGAGCAGTTCTTC; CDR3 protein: CASSEYGRASDEQFF
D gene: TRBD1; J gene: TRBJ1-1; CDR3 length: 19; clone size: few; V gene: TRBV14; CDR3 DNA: TGTGCCAGCAGCCGAGCGCCGGGACAGGGGGGGGATAGGGGCACTGAAGCTTTCTTT; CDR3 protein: CASSRAPGQGGDRGTEAFF
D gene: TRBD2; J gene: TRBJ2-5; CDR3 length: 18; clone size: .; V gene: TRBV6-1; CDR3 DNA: TGTGCCAGCAGTGGCCCGGGACTAGCGGGGGCATACCAAGAGACCCAGTACTTC; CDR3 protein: CASSGPGLAGAYQETQYF
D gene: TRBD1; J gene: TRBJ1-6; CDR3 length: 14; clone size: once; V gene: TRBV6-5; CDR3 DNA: TGTGCCAGCAGTAGACAGGGTGAAGCGGCACCCCTCCACTTT; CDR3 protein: CASSRQGEAAPLHF
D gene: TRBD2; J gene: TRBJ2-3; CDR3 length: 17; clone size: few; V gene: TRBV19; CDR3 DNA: TGTGCCAGTAGTATAGATCCCCGGACGGGAGCGGGGGATACGCAGTATTTT; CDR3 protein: CASSIDPRTGAGDTQYF
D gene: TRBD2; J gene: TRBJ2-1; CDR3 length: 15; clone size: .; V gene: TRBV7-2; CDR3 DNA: TGTGCCAGCAGCTCCCCGGGACTAGCGAGAAGGGAGCAGTTCTTC; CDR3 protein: CASSSPGLARREQFF
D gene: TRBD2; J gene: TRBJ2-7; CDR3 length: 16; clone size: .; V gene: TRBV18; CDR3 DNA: TGTGCCAGCTCACCAATCACGGCGGGAGATAACCACGAGCAGTACTTC; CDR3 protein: CASSPITAGDNHEQYF